Included here is one T cell receptor beta chain sequence, with context. This clone showed up just a few times. Its specific antigen is unknown. Base qualities are not provided; no much larger clone lies one nucleotide away. The method was the immunoSEQ multiplex PCR assay. TCRdb's version of the immuneACCESS table is confined to in-frame rearrangements and falls short of the full clone set. An unresolved V gene accounts for under half of the shortfall where checked; the remainder is of unknown origin. This sample lists approximately 89,000 clones; 70% to 90% were detected once. The ten most abundant clones make up around 18% of the sample. This record belongs to a study of control samples from healthy donors and cancer patients (TCRdb year 2020). Unmatched junction bases come to 6, with V trimmed by 2 bases and J by 7 bases. CDR1 and CDR2 are read off the germline V gene as MNHEY and SVGAGI. From its cysteine to its phenylalanine, the CDR3 spans 14 amino acids. The entry retains the CDR3 DNA only, 42 bases that are in frame from base 1.

The sample consisted of blood. The sequence is built from TRBV6-5 and TRBJ1-1; a stretch of 8 junction bases matches TRBD1. This TCR was recovered from a man in his forties or fifties in good health. This receptor has the CDR3 CASSYARGLGEAFF. In nucleotide form, the sequence is TGTGCCAGCAGTTACGCCAGGGGGCTAGGTGAAGCTTTCTTT.